This T cell receptor (beta chain) was found in a study of cytomegalovirus exposure and HLA in healthy donors. This clone was observed a single time. No antigen is known for it. Findings and limits, study-wide: Most of the TCR beta V segments (in an earlier analysis) were productive either about 87% or about 30% of the time.

The CDR3 is 14 residues long. V lost 6 bases and J 7 bases, leaving 19 bases between the germline ends. The V gene's germline CDR1 is SQVTM and CDR2 ANQGSEA. Primers: 60 Vbeta forward and 13 Jbeta reverse. TCRdb's copy holds only in-frame clones and misses some; the assay was immunoSEQ multiplex PCR. The data hold approximately 97,000 clones, with around 84% observed a single time. Sequenced: PBMCs. This chain connects TRBV29-1 to TRBJ1-3; possible D gene TRBD1, 6 bases. This clonotype was sampled from a woman between 40 and 55 years old in good health and CMV-seropositive. CDR3 nucleotide sequence: TGCAGCGTAGCCGACAGGCCGGTCCGGAACACCATATATTTT. Its translation is CSVADRPVRNTIYF.